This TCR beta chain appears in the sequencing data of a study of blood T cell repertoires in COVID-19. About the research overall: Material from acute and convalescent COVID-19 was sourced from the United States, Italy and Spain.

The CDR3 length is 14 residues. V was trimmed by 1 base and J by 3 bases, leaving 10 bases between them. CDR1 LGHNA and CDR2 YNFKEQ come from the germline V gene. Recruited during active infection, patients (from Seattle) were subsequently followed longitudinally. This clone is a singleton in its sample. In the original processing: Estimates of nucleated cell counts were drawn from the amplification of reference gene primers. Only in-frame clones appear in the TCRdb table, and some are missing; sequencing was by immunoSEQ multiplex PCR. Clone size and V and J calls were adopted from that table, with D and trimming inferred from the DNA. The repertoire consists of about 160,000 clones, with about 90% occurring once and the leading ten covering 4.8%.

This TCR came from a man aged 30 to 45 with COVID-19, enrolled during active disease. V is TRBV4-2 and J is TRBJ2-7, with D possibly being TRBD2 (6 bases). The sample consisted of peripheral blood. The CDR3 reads CASSQVEEGYEQYF. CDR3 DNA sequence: TGTGCCAGCAGCCAAGTGGAGGAGGGCTACGAGCAGTACTTC.